These 20 T cell receptor beta chains came from one sample sequenced in a study of T-cell memory formation after mild COVID-19. TCRdb ran MiXCR on the 5' RACE reads and lists one entry per CDR3 protein. The repertoire includes 400,000 to 500,000 distinct CDR3 sequences, more than 20% of them detected once, and around 8.1% sits in the top ten. What was sequenced was PBMCs or a T cell subset sorted from them (not recorded which). These TCRs come from an adult woman who had mild COVID-19 (a few samples of this study predate the infection). Cell type and time point are not known.

The chain carries TRBV4-3 and TRBJ1-1; possibly TRBD1 for D (6 bases). CDR1 and CDR2 (germline): LGHNA, YSLEER. V was cut by 1 base and J by 4 bases, with 13 bases left in between. The CDR3 contains 15 residues. CDR3 sequence reads: CASSQVGGAGTEAFF. As DNA, the CDR3 is TGCGCCAGCAGCCAAGTAGGGGGAGCGGGCACTGAAGCTTTCTTT.

The V call is TRBV10-3, the J call TRBJ1-4, with 7 bases fitting TRBD1. The V and J ends lost 4 bases and 5 bases, in that order; junction bases with no gene match: 7. This CDR3 has 15 residues. Germline CDR1 ENHRY, CDR2 SYGVKD. The CDR3 protein is CAISGDRARNEKLFF. CDR3 DNA sequence: TGTGCCATCAGTGGAGACAGGGCGAGGAATGAAAAACTGTTTTTT.

This clonotype was detected only a few times. The chain is built from TRBV12-3 or TRBV12-4 and TRBJ2-7; the match to TRBD2 covers 12 bases. The CDR3 length is 14 residues. J lost 5 bases, V lost 6 bases, and 5 bases had no gene match. The CDR3 sequence: CASSPTSGGHEQYF. CDR3 in DNA: TGTGCCAGCAGCCCGACTAGCGGGGGTCACGAGCAGTACTTC.

The V call is TRBV20-1, the J call TRBJ2-5; unclear D gene. Trimming took off 0 bases at V and 0 bases at J, with 14 bases between the two ends. Germline lookup yields CDR1 DFQATT and CDR2 SNEGSKA (reference sequence). The CDR3 has 16 residues. CDR3 loop: CSARDSWRPNQETQYF. DNA for the CDR3: TGCAGTGCTAGAGATAGTTGGCGGCCCAACCAAGAGACCCAGTACTTC.

Ten or more counts support this clonotype. This sequence joins TRBV5-1 and TRBJ2-3; D is uncertain. Germline lookup yields CDR1 SGHRS and CDR2 YFSETQ. V was cut by 7 bases and J by 5 bases, with 5 bases left in between. The CDR3 is made up of 10 amino acids. The CDR3 sequence is CASRGDTQYF. The CDR3 nucleotides read TGCGCCAGCCGCGGAGATACGCAGTATTTT.

This clonotype was detected only a few times. The V gene is TRBV11-3, the J gene TRBJ2-3; 10 bases are a match to TRBD2. This CDR3 region has 14 residues. Trimming removed 5 bases from V and 5 bases from J; junction bases left unmatched: 4. From germline, CDR1 is SGHNT and CDR2 YENEEA. This chain's CDR3 is CASSTSGEIDTQYF. As DNA, the CDR3 is TGTGCCAGCAGCACTAGCGGGGAAATAGATACGCAGTATTTT. Filled out from reference TRBV11-3 and TRBJ2-3, the complete variable domain reads EAGVVQSPRYKIIEKKQPVAFWCNPISGHNTLYWYLQNLGQGPELLIRYENEEAVDDSQLPKDRFSAERLKGVDSTLKIQPAELGDSAVYLCASSTSGEIDTQYFGPGTRLTVL.

This clonotype appeared a single time. This chain connects TRBV2 to TRBJ1-1; maybe TRBD1 (5 bases). Per germline, CDR1 SNHLY and CDR2 FYNNEI. Trimming cost V 4 bases and J 5 bases, with 14 bases left between them. The CDR3 has 14 residues. CDR3 sequence: CASSAGWRETEAFF. The CDR3 DNA sequence: TGTGCCAGCAGTGCAGGGTGGAGGGAGACTGAAGCTTTCTTT.

This clonotype was observed a handful of times. The V gene is TRBV2, the J gene TRBJ2-7; no clear D. The CDR3 is 12 residues long. V lost 7 bases, J lost 7 bases, and 14 bases lay in between. CDR1 is SNHLY and CDR2 is FYNNEI in the germline V gene. The CDR3 nucleotides are TGTGCCAGCAACCCAGGCGCCTGGGAGCAGTACTTC. Encoded protein: CASNPGAWEQYF. Looking up the rest from reference TRBV2 and TRBJ2-7 gives the full variable domain: EPEVTQTPSHQVTQMGQEVILRCVPISNHLYFYWYRQILGQKVEFLVSFYNNEISEKSEIFDDQFSVERPDGSNFTLKIRSTKLEDSAMYFCASNPGAWEQYFGPGTRLTVT.

This clonotype was seen only a few times. The V gene is TRBV9, the J gene TRBJ2-2; D is uncertain. This CDR3 has 13 amino acids. Trimming removed 2 bases at V and 4 bases at J, with 6 bases between. The germline V gene has CDR1 SGDLS and CDR2 YYNGEE. The CDR3 DNA reads as TGTGCCAGCAGCGTGACCCTCACCGGGGAGCTGTTTTTT. Its protein is CASSVTLTGELFF.

This clonotype appeared once. The CDR3 is CASSVRDRVDEQYF. Here the CDR3 DNA reads TGTGCCAGCAGCGTCCGGGACAGGGTTGACGAGCAGTACTTC. The chain joins TRBV9 to TRBJ2-7; 9 bases fit TRBD1. V was clipped by 2 bases and J by 5 bases; unmatched bases: 5. The CDR3 is 14 amino acids. Germline V gene sequence: CDR1 SGDLS, CDR2 YYNGEE.

Only a few counts were recorded for this clonotype. The V call is TRBV4-3, the J call TRBJ2-5; 14 bases match TRBD2. The ends lost 4 bases at V and 4 bases at J; junction bases unmatched: 5. The V gene's germline CDR1 is LGHNA and CDR2 YSLEER. The CDR3 sequence is 16 residues long. This chain's CDR3 is CASSPRGLAGGETQYF. CDR3 in DNA: TGCGCCAGCAGCCCCCGCGGACTAGCGGGAGGAGAGACCCAGTACTTC.

V and J are TRBV5-5 and TRBJ1-5; D gene ambiguous. This CDR3 comprises 13 residues. CDR1 and CDR2 from the germline V gene are SGHKS and YYEKEE (reference sequence). The ends were cut back, 4 bases at V and 8 bases at J, with 13 bases in the middle. The CDR3 coding sequence is TGTGCCAGCAGCCCCGTAGGTCCTGAGCCCCAGCATTTT. Amino acid sequence: CASSPVGPEPQHF.

The CDR3 here is CASNSGQGSGGYTF. Here the CDR3 DNA reads TGTGCCAGCAACTCGGGACAGGGCTCGGGGGGCTACACCTTC. V usage is TRBV7-6 and J usage is TRBJ1-2; 9 positions agree with TRBD1. The CDR3 is made up of 14 amino acids. J gave up 8 bases and V 7 bases, and 11 bases lay outside the gene matches. The germline gives CDR1 SGHVS, CDR2 FNYEAQ.

The chain combines TRBV5-4 with TRBJ2-7; 13 positions agree with TRBD2. The CDR3 is 16 residues long. Germline values: CDR1 SGHNT, CDR2 YYREEE (reference sequence). The V and J ends lost 4 bases and 7 bases, in that order; junction bases with no gene match: 11. CDR3 in DNA: TGTGCCAGCAGCCCAGCGACTAGCGGGGGGTCTAGTGAGCAGTACTTC. Translating it yields CASSPATSGGSSEQYF.

V and J are TRBV6-2 or TRBV6-3 and TRBJ1-5; D gene uncertain. The CDR3 is made up of 17 amino acids. CDR1 is MNHEY, CDR2 SVGEGT, per germline. Trimming pared 6 bases from V and 4 bases from J, leaving 22 bases between. CDR3: CASSRLRVSIQNQPQHF. DNA for the CDR3: TGTGCCAGCAGCCGTCTGCGGGTATCAATTCAAAATCAGCCCCAGCATTTT.

The chain recombines TRBV5-1 with TRBJ2-5; either TRBD1 or TRBD2 may supply D (5 bases each). From germline, CDR1 is SGHRS and CDR2 YFSETQ. The CDR3 has 15 residues. V was clipped by 0 bases and J by 3 bases, with 12 bases between them. In DNA form, the CDR3 reads TGCGCCAGCAGCTTGGCGGGACGATGGAAAGAGACCCAGTACTTC. Amino acids: CASSLAGRWKETQYF.

CDR3 DNA: TGTGCCAGCAGCGTAGCTACAGGGGGCTCTGGCGAGCAGTACTTC. The encoded protein is CASSVATGGSGEQYF. This chain joins TRBV9 and TRBJ2-7; 9 nucleotides line up with TRBD1. The V segment lost 0 bases and the J segment 6 bases; nucleotides outside the gene matches: 7. This CDR3 has 15 amino acids. Germline CDR1 reads SGDLS; CDR2 reads YYNGEE.

This clonotype was detected many times. This chain links TRBV12-3 or TRBV12-4 with TRBJ2-2; no definite D call. The ends were cut back, 1 base at V and 3 bases at J, with 6 bases in the middle. The CDR3 length is 14 residues. The CDR3 region has the DNA TGTGCCAGCAGTTTAGGACGGGACACCGGGGAGCTGTTTTTT. Its protein product is CASSLGRDTGELFF.

This clonotype was counted only a few times. The rearrangement joins TRBV27 to TRBJ1-1; no clear D. V lost 5 bases to trimming and J lost 0 bases, with 13 bases between them. This CDR3 spans 15 amino acids. Germline CDR1 MNHEY, CDR2 SMNVEV (reference sequence). CDR3 sequence reads: CASSITPRMNTEAFF. The CDR3 region has the DNA TGTGCCAGCAGTATAACCCCGAGGATGAACACTGAAGCTTTCTTT.

V is TRBV2 and J is TRBJ2-7; tentatively, D is TRBD2 (5 bases). The V gene's germline CDR1 is SNHLY and CDR2 FYNNEI. V gave up 0 bases and J gave up 4 bases, with 10 bases separating them. The CDR3 sequence is 14 residues long. The CDR3 sequence: CASSEAGVWYEQYF. The CDR3 DNA reads TGTGCCAGCAGTGAAGCGGGAGTTTGGTACGAGCAGTACTTC.